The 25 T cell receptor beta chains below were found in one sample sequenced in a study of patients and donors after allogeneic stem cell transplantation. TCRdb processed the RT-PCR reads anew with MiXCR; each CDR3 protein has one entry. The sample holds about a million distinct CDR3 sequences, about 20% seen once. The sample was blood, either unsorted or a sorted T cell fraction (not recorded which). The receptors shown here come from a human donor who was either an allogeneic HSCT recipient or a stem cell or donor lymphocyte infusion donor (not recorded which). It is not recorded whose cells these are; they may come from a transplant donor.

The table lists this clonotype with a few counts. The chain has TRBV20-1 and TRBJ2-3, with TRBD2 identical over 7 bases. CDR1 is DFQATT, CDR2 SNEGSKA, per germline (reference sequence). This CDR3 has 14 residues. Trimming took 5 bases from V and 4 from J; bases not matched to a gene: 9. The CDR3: CSAGGGGEADTQYF. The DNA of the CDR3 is TGCAGTGCTGGGGGTGGGGGGGAGGCAGATACGCAGTATTTT.

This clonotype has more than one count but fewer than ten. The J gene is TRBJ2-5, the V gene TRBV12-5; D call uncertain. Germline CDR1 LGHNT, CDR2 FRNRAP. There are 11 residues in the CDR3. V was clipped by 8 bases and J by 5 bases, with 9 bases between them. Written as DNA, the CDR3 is TGTGCTAGTCGAGTGGAGGAGACCCAGTACTTC. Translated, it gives CASRVEETQYF.

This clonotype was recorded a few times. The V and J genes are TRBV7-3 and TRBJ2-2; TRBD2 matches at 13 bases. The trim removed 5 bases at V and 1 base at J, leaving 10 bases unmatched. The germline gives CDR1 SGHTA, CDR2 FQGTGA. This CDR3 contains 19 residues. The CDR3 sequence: CASSTRGLAGVRNTGELFF. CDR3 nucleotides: TGTGCCAGCAGCACAAGAGGACTAGCGGGGGTCAGGAACACCGGGGAGCTGTTTTTT.

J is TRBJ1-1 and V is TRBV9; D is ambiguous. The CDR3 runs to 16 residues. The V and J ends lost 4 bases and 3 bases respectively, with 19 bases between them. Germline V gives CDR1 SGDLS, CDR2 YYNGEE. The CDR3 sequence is CASSSSPRLVDTEAFF. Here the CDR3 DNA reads TGTGCCAGCAGCTCTTCTCCCCGGCTAGTGGACACTGAAGCTTTCTTT.

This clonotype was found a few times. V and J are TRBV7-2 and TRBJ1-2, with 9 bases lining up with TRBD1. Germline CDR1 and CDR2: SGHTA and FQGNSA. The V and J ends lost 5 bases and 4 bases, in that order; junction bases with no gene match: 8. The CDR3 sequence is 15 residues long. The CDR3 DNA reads TGTGCCAGCAGCATCAGTGGACAGGGGCTCTATGGCTACACCTTC. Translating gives CASSISGQGLYGYTF.

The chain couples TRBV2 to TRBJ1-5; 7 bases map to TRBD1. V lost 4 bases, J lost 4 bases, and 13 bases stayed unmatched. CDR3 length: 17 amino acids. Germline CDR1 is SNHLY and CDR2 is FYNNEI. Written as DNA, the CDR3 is TGTGCCAGCAGTGTAGGACAGGACATACTCATTAATCAGCCCCAGCATTTT. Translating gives CASSVGQDILINQPQHF.

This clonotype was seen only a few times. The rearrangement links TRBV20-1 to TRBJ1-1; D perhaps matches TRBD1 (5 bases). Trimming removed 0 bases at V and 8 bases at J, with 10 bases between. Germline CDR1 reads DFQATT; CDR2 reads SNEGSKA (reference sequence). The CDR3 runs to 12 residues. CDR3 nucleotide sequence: TGCAGTGCTAGAGAAGGGACGGGAGAAGCTTTCTTT. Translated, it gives CSAREGTGEAFF.

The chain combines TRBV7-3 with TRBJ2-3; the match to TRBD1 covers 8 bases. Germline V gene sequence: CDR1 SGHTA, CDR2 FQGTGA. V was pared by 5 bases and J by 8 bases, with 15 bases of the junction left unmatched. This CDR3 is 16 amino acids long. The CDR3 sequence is CASSGTGTGLRSTQYF. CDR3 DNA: TGTGCCAGCAGCGGAACCGGGACAGGTCTAAGGAGTACGCAGTATTTT.

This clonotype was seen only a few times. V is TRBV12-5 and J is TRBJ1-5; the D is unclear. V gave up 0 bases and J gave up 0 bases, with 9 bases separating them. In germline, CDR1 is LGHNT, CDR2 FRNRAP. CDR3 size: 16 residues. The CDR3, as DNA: TGTGCTAGTGGTTTGGTGGGCGCACATAGCAATCAGCCCCAGCATTTT. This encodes CASGLVGAHSNQPQHF.

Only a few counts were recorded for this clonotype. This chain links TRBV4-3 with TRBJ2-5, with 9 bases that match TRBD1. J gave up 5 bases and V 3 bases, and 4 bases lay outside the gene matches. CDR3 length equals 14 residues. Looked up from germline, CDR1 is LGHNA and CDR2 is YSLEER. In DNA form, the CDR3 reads TGCGCCAGCAGCCATGGGACAGGGCGGGAGACCCAGTACTTC. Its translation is CASSHGTGRETQYF.

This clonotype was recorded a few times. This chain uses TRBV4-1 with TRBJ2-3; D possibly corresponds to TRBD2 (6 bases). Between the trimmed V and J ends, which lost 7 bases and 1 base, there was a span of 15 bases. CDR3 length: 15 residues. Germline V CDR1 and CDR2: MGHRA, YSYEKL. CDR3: CASTLIAEGTDTQYF. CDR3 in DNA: TGCGCCAGCACCTTAATAGCGGAGGGCACAGATACGCAGTATTTT.

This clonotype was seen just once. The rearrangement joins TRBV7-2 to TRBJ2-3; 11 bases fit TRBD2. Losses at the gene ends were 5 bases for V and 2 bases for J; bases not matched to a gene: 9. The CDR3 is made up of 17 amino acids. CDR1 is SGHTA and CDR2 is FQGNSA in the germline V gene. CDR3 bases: TGTGCCAGCAGCCTCAGACTAGCGGGGACGGTCACAGATACGCAGTATTTT. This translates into CASSLRLAGTVTDTQYF.

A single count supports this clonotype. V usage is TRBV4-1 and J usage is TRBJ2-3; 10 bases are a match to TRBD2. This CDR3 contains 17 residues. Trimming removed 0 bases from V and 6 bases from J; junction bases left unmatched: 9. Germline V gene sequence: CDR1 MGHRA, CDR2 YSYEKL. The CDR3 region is CASSQDPSGSPRDTQYF. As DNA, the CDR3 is TGCGCCAGCAGCCAAGATCCTAGCGGGAGTCCCCGGGATACGCAGTATTTT.

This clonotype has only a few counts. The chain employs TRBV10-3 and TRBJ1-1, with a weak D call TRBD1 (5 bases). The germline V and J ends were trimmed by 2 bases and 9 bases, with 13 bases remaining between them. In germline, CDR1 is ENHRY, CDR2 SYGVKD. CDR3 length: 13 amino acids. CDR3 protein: CAISEGTGTKAFF. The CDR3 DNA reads TGTGCCATCAGTGAGGGGACCGGGACCAAAGCTTTCTTT.

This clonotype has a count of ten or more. Here the CDR3 reads CSVEDALSYNEQFF. The CDR3 nucleotides read TGCAGTGTCGAGGACGCCTTATCCTACAATGAGCAGTTCTTC. The gene calls are TRBV20-1 and TRBJ2-1; D not resolved. Trimming pared 7 bases from V and 1 base from J, leaving 14 bases between. CDR3 size: 14 residues. Germline V CDR1 and CDR2: DFQATT, SNEGSKA (reference sequence).

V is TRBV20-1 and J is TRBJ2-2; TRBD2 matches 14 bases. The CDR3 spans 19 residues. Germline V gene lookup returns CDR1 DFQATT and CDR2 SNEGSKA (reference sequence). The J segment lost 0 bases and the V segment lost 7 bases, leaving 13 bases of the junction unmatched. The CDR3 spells CSVKQTSGGAYSNTGELFF. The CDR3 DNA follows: TGCAGTGTTAAACAGACTAGCGGGGGGGCCTATTCGAACACCGGGGAGCTGTTTTTT.

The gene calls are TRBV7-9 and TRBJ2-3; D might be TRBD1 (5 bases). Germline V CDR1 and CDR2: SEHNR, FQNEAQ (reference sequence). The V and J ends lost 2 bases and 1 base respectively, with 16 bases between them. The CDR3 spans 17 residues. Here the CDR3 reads CASSLFLGAHRTDTQYF. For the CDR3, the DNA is TGTGCCAGCAGCTTATTCTTAGGGGCTCACCGCACAGATACGCAGTATTTT. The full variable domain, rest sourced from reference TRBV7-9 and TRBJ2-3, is DTGVSQNPRHKITKRGQNVTFRCDPISEHNRLYWYRQTLGQGPEFLTYFQNEAQLEKSRLLSDRFSAERPKGSFSTLEIQRTEQGDSAMYLCASSLFLGAHRTDTQYFGPGTRLTVL.

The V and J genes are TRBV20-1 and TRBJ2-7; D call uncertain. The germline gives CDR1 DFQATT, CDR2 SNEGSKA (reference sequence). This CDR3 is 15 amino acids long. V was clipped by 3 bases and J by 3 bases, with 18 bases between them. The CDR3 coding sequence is TGCAGTGCTAGGATTTTTTCCCATGGGGACTACGAGCAGTACTTC. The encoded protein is CSARIFSHGDYEQYF.

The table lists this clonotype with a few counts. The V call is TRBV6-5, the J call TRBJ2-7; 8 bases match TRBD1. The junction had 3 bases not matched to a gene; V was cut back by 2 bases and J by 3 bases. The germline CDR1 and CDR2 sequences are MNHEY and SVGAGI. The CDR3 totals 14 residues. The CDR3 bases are TGTGCCAGCAGTTACGGGACAGGTCACTACGAGCAGTACTTC. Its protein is CASSYGTGHYEQYF.

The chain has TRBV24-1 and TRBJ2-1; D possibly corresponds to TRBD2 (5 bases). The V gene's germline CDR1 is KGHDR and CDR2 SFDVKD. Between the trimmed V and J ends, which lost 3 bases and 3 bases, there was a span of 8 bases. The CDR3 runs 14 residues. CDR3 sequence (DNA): TGTGCCACCAGTGATGGACTCGTCTACAATGAGCAGTTCTTC. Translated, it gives CATSDGLVYNEQFF.

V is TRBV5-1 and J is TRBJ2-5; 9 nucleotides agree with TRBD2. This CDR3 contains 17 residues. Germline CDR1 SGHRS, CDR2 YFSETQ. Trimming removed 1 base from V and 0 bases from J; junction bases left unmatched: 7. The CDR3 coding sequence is TGCGCCAGCAGCTTGCTAGCGGGAATGGGGTACCAAGAGACCCAGTACTTC. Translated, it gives CASSLLAGMGYQETQYF. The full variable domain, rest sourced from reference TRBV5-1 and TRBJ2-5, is KAGVTQTPRYLIKTRGQQVTLSCSPISGHRSVSWYQQTPGQGLQFLFEYFSETQRNKGNFPGRFSGRQFSNSRSEMNVSTLELGDSALYLCASSLLAGMGYQETQYFGPGTRLLVL.

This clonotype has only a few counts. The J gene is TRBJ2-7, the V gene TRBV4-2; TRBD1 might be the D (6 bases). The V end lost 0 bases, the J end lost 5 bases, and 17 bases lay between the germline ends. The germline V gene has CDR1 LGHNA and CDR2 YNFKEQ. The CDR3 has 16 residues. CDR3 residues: CASSQERQVASDEQYF. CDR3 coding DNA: TGTGCCAGCAGCCAAGAAAGACAGGTTGCGAGTGACGAGCAGTACTTC.

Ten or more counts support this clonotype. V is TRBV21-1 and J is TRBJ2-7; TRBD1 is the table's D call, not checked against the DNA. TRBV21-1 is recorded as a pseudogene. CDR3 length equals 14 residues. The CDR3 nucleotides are TGTGCCAGCTCCAAGGGCGGGACCTCCTACGAGCAGTACTTC. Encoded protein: CASSKGGTSYEQYF.

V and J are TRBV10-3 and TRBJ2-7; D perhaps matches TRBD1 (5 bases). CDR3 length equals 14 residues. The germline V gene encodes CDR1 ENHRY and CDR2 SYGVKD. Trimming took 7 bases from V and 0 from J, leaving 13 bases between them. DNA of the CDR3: TGTGCCATCACTGGAGACAGCAGCTCCTACGAGCAGTACTTC. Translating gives CAITGDSSSYEQYF.

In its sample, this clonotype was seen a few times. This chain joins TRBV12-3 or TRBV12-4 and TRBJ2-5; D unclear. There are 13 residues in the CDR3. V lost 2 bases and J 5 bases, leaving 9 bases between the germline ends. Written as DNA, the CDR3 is TGTGCCAGCAGTTTATCTGCGGTCGAGACCCAGTACTTC. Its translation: CASSLSAVETQYF.